This record looks at one TCR beta chain sequence and its context. Antigen unknown. The data belong to a study of CXCR3-negative and CXCR3-positive naive CD8 T cells. The libraries of TRB cDNA were prepared using 5' RACE with UMI labels. TCRdb reprocessed the 5' RACE reads and reports one entry per CDR3 protein, with no DNA. Its listing shows roughly 110,000 distinct CDR3 sequences. The germline V gene has CDR1 LGHNA and CDR2 YSLEER. CDR3 length: 13 residues. The study, taken as a whole, reports: The study found more hydrophobic TRB CDR3s in CXCR3-positive naive cells than in CXCR3-negative naive cells.

The clonotype originates from a human donor in good health. Some clones in this sample may be carry-over from other donors' samples. The V gene is TRBV4-3, the J gene TRBJ2-7; TCRdb indicates TRBD1, and absent DNA this call remains unverified. The sequenced material came from naive CXCR3+ CD8+ T cells from blood. Subset given: CD45RO-CCR7+CD27+CD95- naive CD8+ T cells expressing CXCR3 (TNR3+). The CDR3 sequence is CASSHSGVSEQYF.